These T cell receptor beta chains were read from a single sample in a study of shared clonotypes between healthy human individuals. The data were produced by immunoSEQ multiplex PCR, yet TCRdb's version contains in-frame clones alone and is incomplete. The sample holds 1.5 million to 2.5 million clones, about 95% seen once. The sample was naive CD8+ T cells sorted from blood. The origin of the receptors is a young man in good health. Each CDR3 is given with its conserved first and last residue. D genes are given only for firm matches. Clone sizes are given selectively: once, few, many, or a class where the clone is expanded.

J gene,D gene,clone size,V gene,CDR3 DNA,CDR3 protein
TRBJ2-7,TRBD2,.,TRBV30,TGTGCCCGTTCGGGGGGGATCTCCTACGAGCAGTACTTC,CARSGGISYEQYF
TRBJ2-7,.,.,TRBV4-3,TGCGCCAGCAGCCAAGATAGGGCTAGCGCCTCCTACGAGCAGTACTTC,CASSQDRASASYEQYF
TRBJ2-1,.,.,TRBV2,TGTGCCAGCAGTCCCCTCGACTTGCCTAATGAGCAGTTCTTC,CASSPLDLPNEQFF
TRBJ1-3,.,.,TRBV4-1,TGCGCCAGCAGCCAAGATCCGCAGGCGGCAAACACCATATATTTT,CASSQDPQAANTIYF
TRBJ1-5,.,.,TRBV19,TGTGCCAGCGGGGAGGAGTATAGCAATCAGCCCCAGCATTTT,CASGEEYSNQPQHF
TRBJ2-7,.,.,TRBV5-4,TGTGCCAGCAGCCGTGGCTACGAGCAGTACTTC,CASSRGYEQYF
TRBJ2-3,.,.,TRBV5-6,TGTGCCAGCCCGGGAGATACGCAGTATTTT,CASPGDTQYF
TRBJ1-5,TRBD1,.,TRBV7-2,TGTGCCAGCAGCCCATATCCGGGACAGATCAATCAGCCCCAGCATTTT,CASSPYPGQINQPQHF
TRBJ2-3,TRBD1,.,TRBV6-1,TGTGCCAGCAGCGAACTATCCGGACAGGGTGCAGATACGCAGTATTTT,CASSELSGQGADTQYF
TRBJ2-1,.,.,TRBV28,TGTGCCAGCAGTTTATACAGGAGCTCCTACAATGAGCAGTTCTTC,CASSLYRSSYNEQFF
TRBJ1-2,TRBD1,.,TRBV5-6,TGTGCCAGCAGCTTGGGGACAGGGAAAGTCGCCTTC,CASSLGTGKVAF
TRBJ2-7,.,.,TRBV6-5,TGTGCCAGCAGTTACTCCCCGGACCCAGCCTACGAGCAGTACTTC,CASSYSPDPAYEQYF
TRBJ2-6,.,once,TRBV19,TGTGCCAGTAGTATCGGGGCGTCTGGGGCCAACGTCCTGACTTTC,CASSIGASGANVLTF
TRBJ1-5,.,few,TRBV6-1,TGTGCCAGCAGCCCCCCCCGAGCGGCCCAGCATTTT,CASSPPRAAQHF
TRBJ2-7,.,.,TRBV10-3,TGTGCCATCAGTGTCAGCACCTCCTACGAGCAGTACTTC,CAISVSTSYEQYF
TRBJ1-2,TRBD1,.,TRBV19,TGTGCCAGTAGTGGGTTGACAGGGCAAGGCTATGGCTACACCTTC,CASSGLTGQGYGYTF
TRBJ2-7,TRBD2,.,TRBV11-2,TGTGCCAGCAGCTTAGAGGGGGTAGTGACTAGCGGACCCTACGAGCAGTACTTC,CASSLEGVVTSGPYEQYF
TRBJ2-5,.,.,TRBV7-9,TGTGCCAGCAGCTTACTGGCAGGGGGGCAAGAGACCCAGTACTTC,CASSLLAGGQETQYF
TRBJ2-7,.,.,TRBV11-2,TGTGCCAGCAGCTTAAGGACACTGCCTGTAGAGCAGTACTTC,CASSLRTLPVEQYF
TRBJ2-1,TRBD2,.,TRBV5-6,TGTGCCAGCAGCTTGTCGTTCGTGACTAGCGGCTACAATGAGCAGTTCTTC,CASSLSFVTSGYNEQFF
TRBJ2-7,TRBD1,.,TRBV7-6,TGTGCCAGCAGCTTAGCGAGGGACAGAGCCTACGAGCAGTACTTC,CASSLARDRAYEQYF
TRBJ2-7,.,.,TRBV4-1,TGCGCCAGCAGCCTCACCCCGAGCTCCTACGAGCAGTACTTC,CASSLTPSSYEQYF
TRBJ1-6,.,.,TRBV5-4,TGTGCCAGCAGCGGGCCGGGAGCCTCACCCCTCCACTTT,CASSGPGASPLHF
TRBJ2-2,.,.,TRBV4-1,TGCGCCAGCAGCCAAGAGGGGAGAACCGGGGAGCTGTTTTTT,CASSQEGRTGELFF
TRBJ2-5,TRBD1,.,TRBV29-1,TGCAGCGTCAGCCCCCGGGACAGGGGCGGGGAGACCCAGTACTTC,CSVSPRDRGGETQYF
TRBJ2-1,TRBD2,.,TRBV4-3,TGCGCCAGCAGCCCTGGGCAACTAGCGGTCGATGAGCAGTTCTTC,CASSPGQLAVDEQFF
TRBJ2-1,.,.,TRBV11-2,TGTGCCAGCAGCTTTATGAATGAGCAGTTCTTC,CASSFMNEQFF
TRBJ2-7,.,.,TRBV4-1,TGCGCCAGCAGCCAAGCAGAGGGAATCTACGAGCAGTACTTC,CASSQAEGIYEQYF
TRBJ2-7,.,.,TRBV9,TGTGCCAGCGCTAAGGACAACTCCTACGAGCAGTACTTC,CASAKDNSYEQYF